This TCR beta chain was documented in a study of immune evolution from preneoplasia to lung adenocarcinoma (dated by TCRdb to the early 2020s). At the level of the whole study: No AAH lesions showed HLA loss of heterozygosity, compared with 6% to 8.5% of AIS, about 15% of MIA and 30% to 40% of ADC lesions. The study used immune gene expression, TCR sequencing and multiplex immunofluorescence to profile the immune contexture of lung adenocarcinoma precursors and invasive adenocarcinoma. Resected precursor lesions (AAH, AIS, MIA) and invasive adenocarcinomas were compared with paired morphologically normal lung tissue. Sample size was based on specimen availability rather than a prior power calculation. Whole exome sequencing and methylation data from the same cohort of nodules were integrated with the immune data. A total of around 58 patients with pulmonary nodules who underwent surgical resection were included in the overall cohort. A total of approximately 56 patients contributed TCR sequencing data. According to the study, about 110 samples went through TCR sequencing. POLYSOLVER was used to infer class I HLA alleles from exome data, and LOHHLA was used to detect allele-specific HLA loss. The full study reports these points: Clonality was highest in normal lung, while later-stage lesions appeared to show lower clonality but higher T cell density and diversity. KRAS-mutant nodules showed the highest T cell clonality compared with EGFR-mutant or double wild-type lesions. The findings rested on association rather than direct causation, and larger cohorts with long-term follow-up and longitudinal biopsies were considered necessary. The highest top T cell clone frequencies were observed in normal lung, and a progressive decrease in top T cell clone frequencies appeared to occur from AAH through AIS, MIA and invasive adenocarcinoma. Because every patient came from Japan and China, how well the results apply to Western populations was uncertain.

With regard to this clone: There is no known antigen for this receptor. Base qualities are not provided; no much larger clone lies one nucleotide away.

The CDR1 and CDR2 encoded by the germline V gene are SNHLY and FYNNEI. Trimming costs V 7 bases and J 0 bases, and their ends lie 10 bases apart. The CDR3 contains 14 residues, cysteine and phenylalanine counted. Only CDR3 DNA remains: 42 bases, in frame from the first base. The immunoSEQ hsTCRbeta Kit was used to sequence TCR beta CDR3 regions from DNA. From the authors' description of their analysis: TCR sequencing data were analysed with the ImmunoSEQ Analyzer. T cell clonality was defined as 1 minus Pielou's evenness, as computed on productive rearrangements. The inverse Simpson index, applied to productive templates, was used to measure T cell diversity. T cell density was defined as TCR beta template counts normalized to usable DNA, with usable DNA estimated by amplification and sequencing of housekeeping genes. Two-sided Kruskal-Wallis tests were used to compare TCR metrics across histologic stages. TCRdb stores this immuneACCESS table with in-frame sequences only. Part of the clones is absent; in the studies checked, under half of the shortfall reflects unresolved V genes, and no reason is known for the rest. From that table come the V and J calls and clone size; the DNA was used to work out D and trimming. The sample includes about 16,000 clones, with 65% to 90% observed a single time. The ten largest clones take up 2.5% to 3% of the sample.

The patients had resection in Japan or China between the mid-2010s and the late 2010s. Two lung cancer pathologists independently reviewed H&E slides to confirm the histologic diagnosis of every case. Premalignant or tumor cells were enriched for nucleic acid extraction by macro-dissection performed after pathologic assessment. DNA was isolated from FFPE tissue using the AllPrep DNA/RNA FFPE Kit. The sequencing input was FFPE invasive lung adenocarcinoma tissue. Taken with the paper, the label for cell subset or site translates to: frankly invasive lung adenocarcinoma (ADC). The clonotype originates from an older person with invasive lung adenocarcinoma. This chain joins TRBV2 to TRBJ1-3; the D gene is unclear. The CDR3 protein is CASNEGSSGNTIYF. The DNA sequence is given as TGTGCCAGCAACGAAGGCAGCTCTGGAAACACCATATATTTT.